The sequence of this T cell receptor (beta chain) was determined in a study of glioma-infiltrating T cells. Overall study results and limits: Non-neoplastic patients had below-expected tissue-blood divergence, while all gliomas exceeded expectation. Only very few CDR3 sequences appeared in both tissue and blood.

Germline V gene lookup returns CDR1 SGHRS and CDR2 YFSETQ. The CDR3 is made up of 14 amino acids. As concerns this clonotype: The antigen is undetermined.

TCR alpha and beta CDR3 regions were amplified from RNA using iRepertoire nested multiplex PCR. One-step reverse transcription and amplification started from about 100-400 ng of tissue mRNA or PBMC total RNA. TCRdb re-analysed the multiplex PCR reads in MiXCR, keeping a single row per CDR3 protein. The table records over 80,000 distinct CDR3 sequences, roughly 37% of them present only once. The sequencing input was glioma tissue, nonneoplastic brain tissue, or PBMCs (not recorded which). This clonotype was sampled from a human donor with low-grade glioma or glioblastoma, undergoing nonglioma brain surgery, or in good health (not recorded which). The rearrangement joins TRBV5-1 to TRBJ2-1, with TRBD1 matching over 8 bases. The assigned J gene may be wrong: the sequence end matches TRBJ2-5 better. This CDR3 reads CASSFGQGQETQYF. CDR3 coding DNA: TGCGCCAGCAGCTTTGGACAGGGACAAGAGACCCAGTACTTC.